This T cell receptor beta chain derives from a study of post-analysis software for immune sequencing data. The study's findings and limits: TRBV5-6, TRBV5-1 and TRBV20-1 belonged to a set of roughly five TRBV segments that were more frequent in patients than controls. Relative to controls, patients with multiple sclerosis showed significantly lower normalized Chao1 diversity.

The V gene lost 0 bases and the J gene lost 10 bases, with 13 bases spanning the gap. Germline V gene sequence: CDR1 SGHDN, CDR2 FVKESK. This CDR3 has 13 amino acids. Researchers reported that TCR beta cDNA libraries carried unique molecular identifiers. T cells numbering 1 to 10 million yielded cDNA molecules that totaled roughly 500,000. One entry per CDR3 protein results from TCRdb running MiXCR on the PCR reads. This repertoire shows about 810,000 distinct CDR3 sequences, roughly 58% found once; its top ten account for approximately 4.2%. In regard to this clonotype: Its antigen is undetermined.

This clonotype was obtained from a girl between 10 and 17 years old with multiple sclerosis. Sequencing was carried out using blood. The rearrangement joins TRBV14 to TRBJ2-7; the D gene could be TRBD1 or TRBD2 (5 bases each). This chain's CDR3 is CASSQDFGTAQYF. In DNA form, the CDR3 reads TGTGCCAGCAGCCAAGATTTCGGGACGGCTCAGTACTTC.